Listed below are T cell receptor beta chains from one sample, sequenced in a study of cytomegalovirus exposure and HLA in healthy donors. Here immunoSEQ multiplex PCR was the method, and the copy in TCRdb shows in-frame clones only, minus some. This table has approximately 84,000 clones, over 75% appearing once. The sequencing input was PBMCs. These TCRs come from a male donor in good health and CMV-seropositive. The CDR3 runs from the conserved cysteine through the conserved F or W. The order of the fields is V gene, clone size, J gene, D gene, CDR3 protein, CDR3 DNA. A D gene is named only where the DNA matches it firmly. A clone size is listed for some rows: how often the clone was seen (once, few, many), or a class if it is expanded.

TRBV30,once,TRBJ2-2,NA,CAWSVSRAGELFF,TGTGCCTGGAGTGTAAGCCGGGCCGGGGAGCTGTTTTTT
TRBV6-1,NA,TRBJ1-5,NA,CASRHTGQINQPQHF,TGTGCCAGCAGGCACACAGGACAGATCAATCAGCCCCAGCATTTT
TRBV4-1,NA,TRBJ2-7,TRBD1,CASSHRTGFSYEQYF,TGCGCCAGCAGCCACAGGACAGGGTTCTCCTACGAGCAGTACTTC
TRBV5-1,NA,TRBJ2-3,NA,CASSFFQGSVDTQYF,TGCGCCAGCAGCTTCTTCCAGGGAAGCGTAGATACGCAGTATTTT
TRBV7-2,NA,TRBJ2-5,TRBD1,CASSLARDRAQETQYF,TGTGCCAGCAGCTTAGCCAGAGACAGGGCGCAAGAGACCCAGTACTTC
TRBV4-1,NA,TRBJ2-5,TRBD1,CASSQDRDRGQETQYF,TGCGCCAGCAGCCAAGATCGGGACAGAGGGCAAGAGACCCAGTACTTC
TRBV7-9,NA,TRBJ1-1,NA,CASSLTVNTEAFF,TGTGCCAGCAGCTTGACAGTGAACACTGAAGCTTTCTTT
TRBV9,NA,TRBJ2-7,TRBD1,CASSVGQGAYEQYF,TGTGCCAGCAGCGTAGGACAGGGGGCTTACGAGCAGTACTTC
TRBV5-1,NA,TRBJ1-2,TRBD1,CASSRDSGYGYTF,TGCGCCAGCAGCAGGGACAGTGGCTATGGCTACACCTTC
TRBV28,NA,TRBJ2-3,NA,CASSFLASTDTQYF,TGTGCCAGCAGTTTCCTAGCGAGCACAGATACGCAGTATTTT
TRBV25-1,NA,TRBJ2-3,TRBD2,CASSAPGGGTQYF,TGTGCCAGCAGTGCGCCAGGCGGGGGGACGCAGTATTTT
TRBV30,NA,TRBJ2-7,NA,CAWSDRVYEQYF,TGTGCCTGGAGTGACAGGGTTTACGAGCAGTACTTC
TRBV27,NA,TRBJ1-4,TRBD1,CASSLSRTGGRFEKLFF,TGTGCCAGCAGTTTATCGAGGACAGGGGGTCGATTTGAAAAACTGTTTTTT
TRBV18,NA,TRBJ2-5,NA,CASSPSGGRGTQYF,TGTGCCAGCTCACCTTCGGGCGGAAGGGGTACCCAGTACTTC
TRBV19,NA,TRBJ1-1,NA,CASRRGAEAFF,TGTGCCAGTAGGCGGGGAGCTGAAGCTTTCTTT
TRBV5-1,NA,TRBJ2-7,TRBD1,CASSPTGGNYEQYF,TGCGCCAGCAGCCCGACAGGGGGTAACTACGAGCAGTACTTC
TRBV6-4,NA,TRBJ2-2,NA,CASSERETGELFF,TGTGCCAGCAGTGAAAGGGAGACCGGGGAGCTGTTTTTT
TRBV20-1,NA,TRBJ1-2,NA,CSVQSGYTF,TGCAGTGTTCAATCTGGCTACACCTTC
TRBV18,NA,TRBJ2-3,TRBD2,CASSQVAFGLAGVDTQYF,TGTGCCAGCTCGCAGGTAGCCTTTGGACTAGCGGGAGTAGATACGCAGTATTTT
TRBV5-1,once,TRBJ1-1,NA,CASSSSPHNTEAFF,TGCGCCAGCAGCTCGTCCCCACATAACACTGAAGCTTTCTTT
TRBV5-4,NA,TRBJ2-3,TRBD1,CASSEGQLTDTQYF,TGTGCCAGCAGCGAGGGACAGCTCACAGATACGCAGTATTTT
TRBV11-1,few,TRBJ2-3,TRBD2,CASSLVWWPSGDTDTQYF,TGTGCCAGCAGCTTAGTCTGGTGGCCTAGCGGGGACACAGATACGCAGTATTTT
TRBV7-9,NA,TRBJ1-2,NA,CASSLDYSRGSDGHGYTF,TGTGCCAGCAGCTTAGACTACTCTCGGGGTTCTGACGGTCATGGCTACACCTTC
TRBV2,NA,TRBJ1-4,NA,CASSGDAGQRSKLFF,TGTGCCAGCAGTGGGGACGCCGGACAGCGAAGCAAACTGTTTTTT
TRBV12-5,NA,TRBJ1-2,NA,CASGLVPGQAGGYTF,TGTGCTAGTGGTTTGGTCCCGGGCCAAGCGGGTGGCTACACCTTC
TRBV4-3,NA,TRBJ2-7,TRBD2,CASSQVVAGVYEQYF,TGCGCCAGCAGCCAAGTGGTAGCGGGAGTGTACGAGCAGTACTTC
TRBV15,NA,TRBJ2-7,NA,CATSTSPLSEQYF,TGTGCCACCAGCACGTCACCGCTGAGTGAGCAGTACTTC
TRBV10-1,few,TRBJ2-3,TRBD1,CASSGRTGPADTQYF,TGCGCCAGCAGTGGACGGACAGGGCCCGCAGATACGCAGTATTTT
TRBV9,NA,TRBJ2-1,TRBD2,CASSVGSGSYNEQFF,TGTGCCAGCAGCGTAGGTAGCGGGAGCTACAATGAGCAGTTCTTC
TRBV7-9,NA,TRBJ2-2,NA,CASTNTGELFF,TGTGCCAGCACAAATACCGGGGAGCTGTTTTTT
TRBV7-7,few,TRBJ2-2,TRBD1,CASSLRDRVATGELFF,TGTGCTAGCAGCTTACGAGACAGGGTAGCCACCGGGGAGCTGTTTTTT
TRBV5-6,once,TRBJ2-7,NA,CASSAQGREQYF,TGTGCCAGCAGCGCACAGGGTCGAGAGCAGTACTTC
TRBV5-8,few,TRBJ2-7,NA,CASSITTGISDEQYF,TGTGCCAGCAGCATTACCACAGGGATAAGCGACGAGCAGTACTTC
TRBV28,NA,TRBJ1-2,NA,CASSLLGGYGYTF,TGTGCCAGCAGTTTACTGGGGGGTTATGGCTACACCTTC
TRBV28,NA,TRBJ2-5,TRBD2,CASRDGTSGFLRETQYF,TGTGCCAGCAGGGATGGAACTAGCGGATTCCTGAGGGAGACCCAGTACTTC
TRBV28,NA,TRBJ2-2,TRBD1,CASSLSGTVVATGELFF,TGTGCCAGCAGTCTTTCCGGGACAGTAGTCGCCACCGGGGAGCTGTTTTTT
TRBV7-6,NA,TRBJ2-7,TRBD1,CASSQRQGAEQYF,TGTGCCAGCAGCCAGAGACAGGGGGCCGAGCAGTACTTC
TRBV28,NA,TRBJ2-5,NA,CASSPGGPGKTQYF,TGTGCCAGCAGCCCCGGAGGGCCCGGGAAGACCCAGTACTTC
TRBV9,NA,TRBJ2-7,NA,CASSAKGFSYEQYF,TGTGCCAGCAGCGCAAAGGGGTTTAGCTACGAGCAGTACTTC
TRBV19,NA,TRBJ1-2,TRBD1,CASSPTGGGGYTF,TGTGCCAGTAGCCCAACAGGGGGCGGTGGCTACACCTTC
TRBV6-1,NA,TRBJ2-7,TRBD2,CASSASAGTSGITYEQYF,TGTGCCAGCAGTGCCTCGGCCGGGACTAGCGGAATAACCTACGAGCAGTACTTC
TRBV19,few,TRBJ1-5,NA,CASSINTQGGQPQHF,TGTGCCAGTAGTATTAATACGCAGGGCGGACAGCCCCAGCATTTT
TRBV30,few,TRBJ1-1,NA,CAWSVQPGTEAFF,TGTGCCTGGAGTGTACAACCGGGTACAGAAGCTTTCTTT
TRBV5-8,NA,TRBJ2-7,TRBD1,CASSLVGTGAGEQYF,TGTGCCAGCAGCTTGGTTGGGACAGGGGCGGGCGAGCAGTACTTC
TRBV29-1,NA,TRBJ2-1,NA,CSVIPGVRNEQFF,TGCAGCGTTATCCCGGGAGTAAGGAATGAGCAGTTCTTC
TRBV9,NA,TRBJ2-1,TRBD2,CASSRGGASNEQFF,TGTGCCAGCTCCCGGGGGGGCGCTTCGAATGAGCAGTTCTTC
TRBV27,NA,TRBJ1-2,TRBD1,CASSGDRGLYGYTF,TGTGCCAGCAGTGGGGACAGGGGGCTCTATGGCTACACCTTC